These T cell receptor beta chains were read from a single sample in a study of CD8 T cells in ankylosing spondylitis. Using its own MiXCR run on the 5' RACE reads, TCRdb lists one record per CDR3 protein. The table shows about 250,000 distinct CDR3 sequences, with around 25% occurring only once. The sequenced sample was blood, either unsorted or a sorted T cell fraction (not recorded which). All receptors derive from a male donor with ankylosing spondylitis or in good health (not recorded which). Each CDR3 is given with its conserved first and last residue. A D gene is named only where the DNA matches it firmly. The size of a clone is reported for some rows only, either as once, few or many, or as a class for expanded clones.

D gene	V gene	clone size	J gene	CDR3 DNA	CDR3 protein
.	TRBV12-3/TRBV12-4	many	TRBJ2-3	TGTGCCAGCTCCAACAATCCATCGTGGCAGTATTTT	CASSNNPSWQYF
.	TRBV20-1	many	TRBJ1-2	TGCAGTGCTAGAGATACAGCGTATGGCTACACCTTC	CSARDTAYGYTF
TRBD1	TRBV12-3/TRBV12-4	.	TRBJ2-3	TGTGCCAGCAGCCGACAGGGAAGGGGAGATACGCAGTATTTT	CASSRQGRGDTQYF
TRBD1	TRBV18	.	TRBJ2-3	TGTGCCAGCTCACGAGACAGGGTTGGCACAGATACGCAGTATTTT	CASSRDRVGTDTQYF
.	TRBV29-1	many	TRBJ1-6	TGCAGCGTCCAGACCCGGGCTGGGTCACCCCTCCACTTT	CSVQTRAGSPLHF
.	TRBV5-5	few	TRBJ2-5	TGTGCCAGCAGCTTGATCGGAGGTGGCCTAAGGGAGACCCAGTACTTC	CASSLIGGGLRETQYF
.	TRBV19	few	TRBJ2-2	TGTGCCAGTAGTAAAGGCAGAACGAACACCGGGGAGCTGTTTTTT	CASSKGRTNTGELFF
.	TRBV20-1	many	TRBJ2-3	TGCAGTGCTAGAGCGGTGGATACGCAGTATTTT	CSARAVDTQYF
TRBD2	TRBV6-1	.	TRBJ2-1	TGTGCCAGCAGTCGCGGGACTAGCGGGCACAATGAGCAGTTCTTC	CASSRGTSGHNEQFF
.	TRBV29-1	many	TRBJ1-2	TGCAGCGTGGGCGAGGGCAGGGGTGGCGGCTACACCTTC	CSVGEGRGGGYTF
.	TRBV7-9	.	TRBJ2-7	TGTGCCAGCAGCTTTAGGGAAAGCTCCTACGAGCAGTACTTC	CASSFRESSYEQYF
.	TRBV5-1	.	TRBJ2-7	TGCGCCAGCAGCTTGGTTGGTCTAGCAGGCGAGCAGTACTTC	CASSLVGLAGEQYF
TRBD2	TRBV12-3/TRBV12-4	.	TRBJ2-3	TGTGCCAGCAGTTTTTCATCCAGCGGGGGGTATACGCAGTATTTT	CASSFSSSGGYTQYF
.	TRBV5-1	.	TRBJ2-2	TGCGCCAGCAGCTTGGCAGGGTTGAACGCCGGGGAGCTGTTTTTT	CASSLAGLNAGELFF
.	TRBV29-1	many	TRBJ1-1	TGCAGCGTTGAAGAGACGGCATACTATGGGTACACTGAAGCTTTCTTT	CSVEETAYYGYTEAFF
TRBD2	TRBV29-1	few	TRBJ2-1	TGCAGCGTTGCCTGGACTAGCGGGGGGACCTACAATGAGCAGTTCTTC	CSVAWTSGGTYNEQFF
.	TRBV4-1	many	TRBJ1-6	TGCGCCAGCAGCCAAGGGCTGTCGTACTCCTATAATTCACCCCTCCACTTT	CASSQGLSYSYNSPLHF
.	TRBV20-1	few	TRBJ1-4	TGCAGTGCTAGAGTCCCCCCCCCAAGTGATAATGAAAAACTGTTTTTT	CSARVPPPSDNEKLFF
TRBD1	TRBV12-5	once	TRBJ1-1	TGTGCTAGTGGTCGAAGGACAGGGGAGAACACTGAAGCTTTCTTT	CASGRRTGENTEAFF
.	TRBV27	.	TRBJ1-1	TGTGCCAGCAGTCCGTGGGACACGAGTGGAAGGAACGCTGAAGCTTTCTTT	CASSPWDTSGRNAEAFF
.	TRBV12-3/TRBV12-4	many	TRBJ2-1	TGTGCCAGCACCACCGGTCAGGGAAATAGGAATGAGCAGTTCTTC	CASTTGQGNRNEQFF
TRBD1	TRBV5-6	.	TRBJ1-5	TGTGCCAGCAGCTTAAGCCCCGACAGGGGAAATCAGCCCCAGCATTTT	CASSLSPDRGNQPQHF
.	TRBV20-1	.	TRBJ1-1	TGCAGTGCTAGGACGACGGCCCGTTTTCGTACTGAAGCTTTCTTT	CSARTTARFRTEAFF
TRBD1	TRBV7-2	.	TRBJ2-7	TGTGCCAGCAGCGACAGGGGGTGGGACGAGCAGTACTTC	CASSDRGWDEQYF
.	TRBV7-9	.	TRBJ1-2	TGTGCCAGCAGCCCAAGGATCTGGGGGGAGGACTATGGCTACACCTTC	CASSPRIWGEDYGYTF
.	TRBV3-1	.	TRBJ2-7	TGTGCCAGCAGCGGAAAGGAAGGGAGCGGGTACTTC	CASSGKEGSGYF
.	TRBV7-8	.	TRBJ2-3	TGTGCCAGCAGCCGAGGACAAAGCACAGATACGCAGTATTTT	CASSRGQSTDTQYF
TRBD1	TRBV5-1	many	TRBJ2-1	TGCGCCAGCAGCTGGACAGGGGGTAATGAGCAGTTCTTC	CASSWTGGNEQFF
TRBD1	TRBV19	few	TRBJ2-7	TGTGCCAGTACGACAGCCGGGACAGGGGTCTACGAGCAGTACTTC	CASTTAGTGVYEQYF
.	TRBV20-1	many	TRBJ2-7	TGCAGTGCTAGAGACCCCGGAGATATCGGTTACGAGCAGTACTTC	CSARDPGDIGYEQYF
.	TRBV7-8	few	TRBJ2-7	TGTGCCAGCAGCTTAGGTGGGCTAGGCTTCTCCTACGAGCAGTACTTC	CASSLGGLGFSYEQYF
TRBD2	TRBV10-3	.	TRBJ2-7	TGTGCCATCAGAGTACCGGGGGGCGAGCAGTACTTC	CAIRVPGGEQYF
TRBD1	TRBV25-1	.	TRBJ2-5	TGTGCCAGCAGTAAGACAGGGGGCTGGGAGACCCAGTACTTC	CASSKTGGWETQYF
.	TRBV29-1	.	TRBJ1-5	TGCAGCCCCACCGGCAATCAGCCCCAGCATTTT	CSPTGNQPQHF
.	TRBV7-6	many	TRBJ2-3	TGTGCCAGCAGACAAACTAGCACAGATACGCAGTATTTT	CASRQTSTDTQYF
.	TRBV7-2	many	TRBJ2-1	TGTGCCAGCAGCTTAATCCCCGGATACAATGAGCAGTTCTTC	CASSLIPGYNEQFF
.	TRBV5-4	.	TRBJ1-2	TGTGCCAGCAGCTACCGGTCCCAAAGCTACACCTTC	CASSYRSQSYTF
.	TRBV7-7	few	TRBJ2-5	TGTGCTAGCAGCCCCGACAGGGCGGGGGAGACCCAGTACTTC	CASSPDRAGETQYF
.	TRBV5-1	.	TRBJ2-1	TGCGCCAGCAGCTTGGAGCAGGGGCTGGCTGAGCAGTTCTTC	CASSLEQGLAEQFF
TRBD2	TRBV20-1	few	TRBJ2-7	TGCAGTGCTAGAGCCCGGGGGAGGGCCGAGCAGTACTTC	CSARARGRAEQYF
.	TRBV19	.	TRBJ2-2	TGTGCCAGTCGACAGAGCAGGAACACCGGGGAGCTGTTTTTT	CASRQSRNTGELFF
.	TRBV5-8	.	TRBJ2-1	TGTGCCAGCAGCCAGAGACAGAGCTACAATGAGCAGTTCTTC	CASSQRQSYNEQFF
TRBD1	TRBV4-2	.	TRBJ2-6	TGTGCCAGCAGCCAGGGGACAGGGTCTGCCGGGGCCAACGTCCTGACTTTC	CASSQGTGSAGANVLTF
TRBD2	TRBV29-1	many	TRBJ2-1	TGCAGCGGCCTGACTAGCGGAGGTTACAATGAGCAGTTCTTC	CSGLTSGGYNEQFF
TRBD2	TRBV12-3/TRBV12-4	few	TRBJ2-5	TGTGCCAGCAGTTCCCCCTCGGGACTAGCGGGGGGGCGCGAGACCCAGTACTTC	CASSSPSGLAGGRETQYF